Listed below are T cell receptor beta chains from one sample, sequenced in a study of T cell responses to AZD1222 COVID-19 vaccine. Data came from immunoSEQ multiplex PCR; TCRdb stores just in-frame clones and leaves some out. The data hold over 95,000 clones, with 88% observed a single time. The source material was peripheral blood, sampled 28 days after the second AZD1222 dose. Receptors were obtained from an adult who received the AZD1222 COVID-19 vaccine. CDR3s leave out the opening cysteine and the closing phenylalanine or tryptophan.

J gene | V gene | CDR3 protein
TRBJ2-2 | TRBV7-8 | ASSFSQGSAGELF
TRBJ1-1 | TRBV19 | ASIRDRRTEAF
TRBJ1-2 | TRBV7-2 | ASSLAGTGNGYT
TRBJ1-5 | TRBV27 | ASSALALSSSQPQH
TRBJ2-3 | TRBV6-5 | ASRATGSTDTQY
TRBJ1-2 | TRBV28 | ASDVGPGYYGYT
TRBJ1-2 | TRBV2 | ASSETVFRNGYT
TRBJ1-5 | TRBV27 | ASSLGGQANQPQH
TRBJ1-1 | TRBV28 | ASSLFGTGGSVNTEAF
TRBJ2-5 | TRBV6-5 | ASSYSTLPTGTQY
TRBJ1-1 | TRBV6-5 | ASRDRGKGDTEAF
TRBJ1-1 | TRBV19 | ASSITGGPEAF
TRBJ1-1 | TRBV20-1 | SASLIKAEAF
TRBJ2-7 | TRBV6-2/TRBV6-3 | ASSYSGVYEQY
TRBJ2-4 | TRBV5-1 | ASSKDPRGREAKNIQY
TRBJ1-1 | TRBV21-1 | ASSKDDAGDTEAF
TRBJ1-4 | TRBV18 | ASSPLGTGSTNEKLF
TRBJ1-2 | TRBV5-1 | ASRVSNYGYT
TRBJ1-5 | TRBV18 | ASRLGDSQPQH
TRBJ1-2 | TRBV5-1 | ASSEATGDLANYGYT
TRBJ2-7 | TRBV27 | ASSPSRDRAYEQY
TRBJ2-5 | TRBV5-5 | ASSWSRETQY
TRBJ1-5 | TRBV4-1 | ASSYGTGGIQPQH
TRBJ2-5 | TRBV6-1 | ASSEAWESGETQY
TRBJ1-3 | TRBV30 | AWADRSSGNTIY
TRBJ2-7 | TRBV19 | ASSTGVSYEQY
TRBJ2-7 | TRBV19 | ASSIDFGTVNSYEQY
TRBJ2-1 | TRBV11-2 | ASSSLSGSYNEQF
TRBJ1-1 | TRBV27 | ASSLSDRANTEAF
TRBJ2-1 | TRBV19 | ASSMGTSGSSYNEQF
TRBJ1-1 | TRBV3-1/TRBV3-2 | ASSLRGRGDTEAF
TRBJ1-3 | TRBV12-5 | ASGQGGSGNTIY
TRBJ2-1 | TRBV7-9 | ASSLVASGSGNEQF
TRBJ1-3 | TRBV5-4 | ASSLGTPSGNTIY
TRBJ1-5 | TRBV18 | ASSPGGNSNQPQH
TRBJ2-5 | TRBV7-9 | ASSLVSGAGETQY
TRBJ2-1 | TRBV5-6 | ASSPGVGRDEQF
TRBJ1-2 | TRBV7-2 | ASSLAGTGGWGYT
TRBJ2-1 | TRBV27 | ASSLSRLAVNEQF
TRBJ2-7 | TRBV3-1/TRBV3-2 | ASSSYTGGYEQY
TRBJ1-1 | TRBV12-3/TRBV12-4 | ASRRGGNTEAF
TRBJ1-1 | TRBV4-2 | ASSQDMWAALNTEAF
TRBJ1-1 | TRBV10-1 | ASSESGRGEAF
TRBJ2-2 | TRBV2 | ASRDSSGFGELF
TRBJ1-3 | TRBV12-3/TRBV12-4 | ASSLVRNTIY
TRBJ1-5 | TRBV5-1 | ASSLGLDNQPQH